The sequence of this TCR beta chain was determined in a study of technical replicates of blood from a few donors. Germline CDR1 is SQVTM and CDR2 is ANQGSEA. V was clipped by 5 bases and J by 4 bases, with 17 bases between them. The CDR3 has 14 amino acids. Only in-frame clones appear in the TCRdb table, and some are missing; sequencing was by immunoSEQ multiplex PCR. The sample consists of some 70,000 clones, approximately 93% of them appearing once. The sequence derives from a human donor in good health. Some clones in this sample may be carry-over from other donors' samples. The chain uses TRBV29-1 and TRBJ1-1, with a possible D match to TRBD1 (6 bases). Sequences were obtained from PBMCs. The CDR3 nucleotides read TGCAGCGTTACCGGGACATCCATGTCCACTGAAGCTTTCTTT. Protein sequence: CSVTGTSMSTEAFF.